This T cell receptor (beta chain) was recovered during a study of blood T cell repertoires in COVID-19. The table came from immunoSEQ multiplex PCR; TCRdb's copy has only in-frame clones and leaves some out. The sample has over 400,000 clones; more than 85% are singletons. Trimming removed 1 base at V and 4 bases at J, with 8 bases between. CDR1 is SGHKS and CDR2 is YYEKEE in the germline V gene (reference sequence). The CDR3 is 13 amino acids. The TCR sequence derives from a woman aged 55-70 years who had recovered from COVID-19. This chain connects TRBV5-5 to TRBJ1-1; no firm D call. Sample: PBMCs or T cells enriched from blood (not recorded which). As DNA, the CDR3 is TGTGCCAGCAGCTTGCTAGCGGGCACTGAAGCTTTCTTT. The encoded protein is CASSLLAGTEAFF.